Following are 23 T cell receptor beta chains from one sample sequenced in a study of cytomegalovirus exposure and HLA in healthy donors (dated by TCRdb to the late 2010s). To prepare the library, the immunoSEQ multiplex PCR assay was applied. For the multiplex PCR, a mixture combining 60 forward primers for TCR Vbeta segments and 13 reverse primers for TCR Jbeta segments was used. As stored in TCRdb, this immuneACCESS dataset retains in-frame rearrangements with V and J assigned. A fraction of the clones does not appear; measured against another copy, unresolved V genes explain less than half of the discrepancy, and the remainder lacks a known reason. This sample is represented by roughly 200,000 clones; 65% to 85% of them were singletons. The top ten constitute approximately 2.6% of the sample. The specimen sequenced was PBMCs. Receptors originate from a female donor in good health and CMV-seronegative.

V gene TRBV6-6 combines with J gene TRBJ2-7; D is possibly TRBD2 (5 bases). The V gene's germline CDR1 is MNHNY and CDR2 SVGAGI (reference sequence). V lost 1 base and J 6 bases, leaving 13 bases between the germline ends. This CDR3 has 14 residues. CDR3 residues: CASSYYSGGSEQYF. In nucleotides, the CDR3 is TGTGCCAGCAGTTACTACTCCGGAGGTTCCGAGCAGTACTTC.

V usage is TRBV2 and J usage is TRBJ1-3; D possibly corresponds to TRBD1 (6 bases). Per germline, CDR1 SNHLY and CDR2 FYNNEI. CDR3 length: 16 residues. Between the trimmed V and J ends, which lost 9 bases and 0 bases, there was a span of 18 bases. The CDR3 protein is CASLRDTLLSGNTIYF. DNA for the CDR3: TGTGCCAGTCTCCGGGACACGCTTCTCTCTGGAAACACCATATATTTT.

The chain carries TRBV5-1 and TRBJ2-1, with 9 nucleotides matching TRBD2. The CDR3 is 18 amino acids. The germline V gene has CDR1 SGHRS and CDR2 YFSETQ. V shed 4 bases, J shed 2 bases, and the junction held 13 bases outside the gene matches. The CDR3 region is CASSTDPPRGGPYNEQFF. Here the CDR3 DNA reads TGCGCCAGCAGCACTGACCCCCCGCGGGGGGGACCCTACAATGAGCAGTTCTTC.

This chain joins TRBV27 and TRBJ2-5; D ambiguous. The V gene's germline CDR1 is MNHEY and CDR2 SMNVEV (reference sequence). The CDR3 runs to 15 residues. V shed 2 bases and J shed 1 base, with 11 bases lying between them. CDR3 protein: CASSLMRLPQETQYF. CDR3 coding DNA: TGTGCCAGCAGTTTAATGAGGCTACCCCAAGAGACCCAGTACTTC.

The chain joins TRBV9 to TRBJ2-1, with 12 bases matching TRBD2. The CDR3 runs 15 residues. The germline gives CDR1 SGDLS, CDR2 YYNGEE. V was clipped by 4 bases and J by 3 bases; unmatched bases: 2. CDR3 loop: CASSPTSGSYNEQFF. The CDR3 region has the DNA TGTGCCAGCAGCCCGACTAGCGGGAGCTACAATGAGCAGTTCTTC.

V gene TRBV15 combines with J gene TRBJ2-1; 15 nucleotides agree with TRBD2. In germline, CDR1 is LNHNV, CDR2 YYDKDF (reference sequence). The V segment lost 6 bases and the J segment 3 bases; nucleotides outside the gene matches: 9. This CDR3 has 18 amino acids. Here the CDR3 DNA reads TGTGCCACCAGGGGACGGGGACTAGCGGGGGGCTTCTACAATGAGCAGTTCTTC. It codes for CATRGRGLAGGFYNEQFF.

The chain recombines TRBV7-2 with TRBJ2-3; 8 bases fit TRBD2. The CDR3 has 16 amino acids. Germline CDR1 and CDR2: SGHTA and FQGNSA. Unmatched junction bases numbered 8, after V lost 5 bases and J lost 1 base. The DNA for the CDR3 is TGTGCCAGCAGCCGCTCTAGCGGGCCCCGCACAGATACGCAGTATTTT. Translated: CASSRSSGPRTDTQYF. The full variable domain, in which reference TRBV7-2 and TRBJ2-3 provide the parts outside the CDR3, is GAGVSQSPSNKVTEKGKDVELRCDPISGHTALYWYRQSLGQGLEFLIYFQGNSAPDKSGLPSDRFSAERTGGSVSTLTIQRTQQEDSAVYLCASSRSSGPRTDTQYFGPGTRLTVL.

V is TRBV27 and J is TRBJ2-5; 11 bases fit TRBD2. Trimming cost V 1 base and J 5 bases; bases outside gene matches: 12. Germline V lookup: CDR1 MNHEY, CDR2 SMNVEV (reference sequence). This CDR3 is built from 18 residues. CDR3 residues: CASSLYWVAGGPGETQYF. CDR3 nucleotide sequence: TGTGCCAGCAGTTTATATTGGGTAGCGGGAGGGCCCGGGGAGACCCAGTACTTC.

This chain links TRBV6-4 with TRBJ2-6; D ambiguous. The CDR3 covers 17 residues. The germline CDR1 and CDR2 sequences are MRHNA and SNTAGT. V was trimmed by 3 bases and J by 0 bases, leaving 12 bases between them. CDR3 sequence: CASSDYFPSSGANVLTF. The CDR3 DNA sequence: TGTGCCAGCAGTGATTATTTTCCGTCCTCTGGGGCCAACGTCCTGACTTTC.

The CDR3 protein is CSVEDRSNEKLFF. The CDR3 coding sequence is TGCAGCGTTGAAGATCGGTCTAATGAAAAACTGTTTTTT. The chain links TRBV29-1 to TRBJ1-4; no definite D call. Per the germline V gene, CDR1 is SQVTM and CDR2 is ANQGSEA. V lost 0 bases to trimming and J lost 3 bases, with 5 bases between them. CDR3 size: 13 residues.

CDR3 loop: CATAFGQGRGLDTQYF. CDR3 in DNA: TGTGCCACCGCCTTTGGACAGGGGAGAGGGTTGGATACGCAGTATTTT. The chain has TRBV15 and TRBJ2-3; 9 bases line up with TRBD1. CDR1 and CDR2 (germline): LNHNV, YYDKDF (reference sequence). Unmatched junction bases numbered 15, after V lost 8 bases and J lost 6 bases. This CDR3 is 16 amino acids long.

This clone turned up a few times. V is TRBV6-1 and J is TRBJ2-7; perhaps TRBD1 as D (5 bases). The CDR3 loop spans 16 amino acids. V lost 2 bases to trimming and J lost 0 bases, with 14 bases between them. Germline V CDR1 and CDR2: MNHNS, SASEGT. For the CDR3, the DNA is TGTGCCAGCAGTGAAAGGCTCGAGACAGACTCCTACGAGCAGTACTTC. This encodes CASSERLETDSYEQYF.

The chain employs TRBV19 and TRBJ1-1, with 7 bases aligning to TRBD1. Trimming removed 6 bases from V and 1 base from J; junction bases left unmatched: 8. The length of the CDR3 is 15 residues. CDR1 is LNHDA, CDR2 SQIVND, per germline (reference sequence). In nucleotides, the CDR3 is TGTGCCAGTAGCATTGGGGACAGAGAGAACACTGAAGCTTTCTTT. This gives the protein CASSIGDRENTEAFF. The full variable domain, its missing parts supplied by reference TRBV19 and TRBJ1-1, is DGGITQSPKYLFRKEGQNVTLSCEQNLNHDAMYWYRQDPGQGLRLIYYSQIVNDFQKGDIAEGYSVSREKKESFPLTVTSAQKNPTAFYLCASSIGDRENTEAFFGQGTRLTVV.

The genes are TRBV7-2 and TRBJ1-5; 8 nucleotides align to TRBD1. The V segment lost 5 bases and the J segment 2 bases; nucleotides outside the gene matches: 5. The length of the CDR3 is 15 residues. CDR1 and CDR2 (germline): SGHTA, FQGNSA. Here the CDR3 DNA reads TGTGCCAGCAGCCGACAGGGGTTGGGCAATCAGCCCCAGCATTTT. Translation: CASSRQGLGNQPQHF.

The chain employs TRBV19 and TRBJ1-5, with 9 bases fitting TRBD1. The length of the CDR3 is 17 residues. After removal of 9 bases from V and 6 bases from J, the junction contained 18 bases not matched to a gene. Looked up from germline, CDR1 is LNHDA and CDR2 is SQIVND (reference sequence). The CDR3 DNA reads as TGTGCCAGGACGGACAACGGGGACAGGGAAGTTTGTCAGCCCCAGCATTTT. Translated: CARTDNGDREVCQPQHF.

Only a few counts were recorded for this clone. This chain joins TRBV2 and TRBJ1-1; D remains ambiguous. Germline V lookup: CDR1 SNHLY, CDR2 FYNNEI. The CDR3 covers 16 residues. Trimming left V 2 bases short and J 1 base short, with 14 bases between. The CDR3 DNA reads as TGTGCCAGCAGTGAAACGTTGCCAGTCCCGAACACTGAAGCTTTCTTT. Translating it yields CASSETLPVPNTEAFF.

This clone was picked up one time. The rearrangement links TRBV7-2 to TRBJ2-7; possible D gene TRBD2, 6 bases. The germline V gene encodes CDR1 SGHTA and CDR2 FQGNSA. V lost 1 base and J 7 bases, leaving 11 bases between the germline ends. This CDR3 is built from 13 residues. CDR3: CASSLVGRTEQYF. CDR3 in DNA: TGTGCCAGCAGCTTAGTAGGGAGGACAGAGCAGTACTTC. The entire variable domain, with the rest obtained from reference TRBV7-2 and TRBJ2-7, is as follows: GAGVSQSPSNKVTEKGKDVELRCDPISGHTALYWYRQSLGQGLEFLIYFQGNSAPDKSGLPSDRFSAERTGGSVSTLTIQRTQQEDSAVYLCASSLVGRTEQYFGPGTRLTVT.

The chain recombines TRBV5-6 with TRBJ2-7; maybe TRBD2 (6 bases). The CDR3 covers 15 residues. The germline V gene has CDR1 SGHDT and CDR2 YYEEEE. V shed 1 base and J shed 2 bases, with 13 bases lying between them. The CDR3 DNA sequence: TGTGCCAGCAGCTTGTGGGGGACTTATACCTACGAGCAGTACTTC. It codes for CASSLWGTYTYEQYF. The full variable domain, its missing parts supplied by reference TRBV5-6 and TRBJ2-7, is DAGVTQSPTHLIKTRGQQVTLRCSPKSGHDTVSWYQQALGQGPQFIFQYYEEEERQRGNFPDRFSGHQFPNYSSELNVNALLLGDSALYLCASSLWGTYTYEQYFGPGTRLTVT.

This clone was found once. This chain uses TRBV5-4 with TRBJ1-4; 7 nucleotides match TRBD1. Germline CDR1 SGHNT, CDR2 YYREEE (reference sequence). The CDR3 sequence is 15 residues long. The trim removed 1 base at V and 4 bases at J, leaving 4 bases unmatched. DNA of the CDR3: TGTGCCAGCAGCTTGCAGGGACAGAGTAATGAAAAACTGTTTTTT. Translation gives CASSLQGQSNEKLFF. Complete variable domain (other parts from reference TRBV5-4 and TRBJ1-4): ETGVTQSPTHLIKTRGQQVTLRCSSQSGHNTVSWYQQALGQGPQFIFQYYREEENGRGNFPPRFSGLQFPNYSSELNVNALELDDSALYLCASSLQGQSNEKLFFGSGTQLSVL.

This chain connects TRBV9 to TRBJ1-2; possible D gene TRBD1, 5 bases. Germline V gene lookup returns CDR1 SGDLS and CDR2 YYNGEE. The CDR3 extends over 13 amino acids. The germline V and J ends were trimmed by 2 bases and 7 bases, with 12 bases remaining between them. CDR3 nucleotide sequence: TGTGCCAGCAGCGTGGGGCCGGAGGGTGGCTACACCTTC. Its translation is CASSVGPEGGYTF.

The genes are TRBV18 and TRBJ1-1; no clear D. Between the trimmed V and J ends, which lost 3 bases and 7 bases, there was a span of 15 bases. The CDR3 sequence is 14 residues long. Germline V gene lookup returns CDR1 KGHSH and CDR2 LQKENI. The DNA for the CDR3 is TGTGCCAGCTCACCGAGTCGCCCCACGTTTGAAGCTTTCTTT. As protein: CASSPSRPTFEAFF.

CDR3 DNA: TGCGCCAGCAGCCAAGGGGCAGCCTTCAAAGAAAAACTGTTTTTT. Its translation is CASSQGAAFKEKLFF. The chain carries TRBV4-1 and TRBJ1-4, with D uncertain. CDR1 is MGHRA, CDR2 YSYEKL, per germline. The V gene lost 1 base and the J gene lost 8 bases, with 14 bases spanning the gap. The CDR3 has 15 amino acids.

The chain recombines TRBV7-9 with TRBJ2-5; tentatively, D is TRBD2 (6 bases). Germline CDR1 is SEHNR and CDR2 is FQNEAQ (reference sequence). This CDR3 contains 12 residues. V was cut by 8 bases and J by 4 bases, with 11 bases left in between. CDR3 sequence: CASWREIETQYF. The CDR3, as DNA: TGTGCCAGCTGGAGGGAGATAGAGACCCAGTACTTC.